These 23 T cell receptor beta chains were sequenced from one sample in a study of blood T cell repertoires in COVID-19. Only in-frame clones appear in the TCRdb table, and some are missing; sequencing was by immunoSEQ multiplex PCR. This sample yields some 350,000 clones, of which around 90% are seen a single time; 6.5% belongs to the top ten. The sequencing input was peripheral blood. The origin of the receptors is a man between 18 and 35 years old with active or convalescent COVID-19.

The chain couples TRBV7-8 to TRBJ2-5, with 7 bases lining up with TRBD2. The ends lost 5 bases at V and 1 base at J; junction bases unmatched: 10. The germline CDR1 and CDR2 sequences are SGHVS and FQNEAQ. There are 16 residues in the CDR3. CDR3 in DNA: TGTGCCAGCAGCCTAACCCCCTCGGGGGGCCAAGAGACCCAGTACTTC. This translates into CASSLTPSGGQETQYF. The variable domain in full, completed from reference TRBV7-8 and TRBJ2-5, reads GAGVSQSPRYKVAKRGQDVALRCDPISGHVSLFWYQQALGQGPEFLTYFQNEAQLDKSGLPSDRFFAERPEGSVSTLKIQRTQQEDSAVYLCASSLTPSGGQETQYFGPGTRLLVL.

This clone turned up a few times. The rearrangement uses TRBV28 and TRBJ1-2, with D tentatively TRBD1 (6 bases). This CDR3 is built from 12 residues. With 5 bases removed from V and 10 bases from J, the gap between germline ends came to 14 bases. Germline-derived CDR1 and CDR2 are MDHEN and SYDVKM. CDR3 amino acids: CASSGTDRPYTF. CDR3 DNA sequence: TGTGCCAGCAGTGGAACAGACAGGCCCTACACCTTC.

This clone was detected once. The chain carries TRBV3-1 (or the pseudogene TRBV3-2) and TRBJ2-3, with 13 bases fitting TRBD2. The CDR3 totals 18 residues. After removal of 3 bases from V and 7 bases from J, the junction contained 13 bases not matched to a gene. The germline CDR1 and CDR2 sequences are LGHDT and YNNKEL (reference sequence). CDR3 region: CASSHAAWTSGSSYTQYF. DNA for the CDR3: TGTGCCAGCAGCCACGCAGCCTGGACTAGCGGGAGCTCGTATACGCAGTATTTT.

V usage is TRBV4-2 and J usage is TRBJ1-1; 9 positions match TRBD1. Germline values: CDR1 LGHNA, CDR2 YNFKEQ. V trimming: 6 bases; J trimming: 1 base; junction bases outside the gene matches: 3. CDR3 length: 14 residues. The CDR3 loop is CASSPDRGNTEAFF. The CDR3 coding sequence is TGTGCCAGCAGTCCGGACAGGGGGAACACTGAAGCTTTCTTT.

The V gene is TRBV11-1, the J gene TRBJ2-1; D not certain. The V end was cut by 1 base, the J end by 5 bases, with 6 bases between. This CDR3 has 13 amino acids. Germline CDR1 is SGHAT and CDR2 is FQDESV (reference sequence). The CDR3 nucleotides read TGTGCCAGCAGCTTAGAACACCACAATGAGCAGTTCTTC. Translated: CASSLEHHNEQFF.

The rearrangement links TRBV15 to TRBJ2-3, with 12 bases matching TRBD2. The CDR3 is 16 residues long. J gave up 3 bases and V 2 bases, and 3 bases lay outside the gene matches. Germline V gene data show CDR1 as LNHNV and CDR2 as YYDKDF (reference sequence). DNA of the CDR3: TGTGCCACCAGCAGAAGGACTAGCGGGGTAACAGATACGCAGTATTTT. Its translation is CATSRRTSGVTDTQYF.

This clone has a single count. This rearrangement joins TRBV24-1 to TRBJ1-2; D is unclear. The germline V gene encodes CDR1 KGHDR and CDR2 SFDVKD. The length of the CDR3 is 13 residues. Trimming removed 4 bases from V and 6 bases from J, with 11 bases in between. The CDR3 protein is CATSDQDWDGYTF. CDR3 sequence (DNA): TGTGCCACCAGTGACCAGGATTGGGATGGCTACACCTTC.

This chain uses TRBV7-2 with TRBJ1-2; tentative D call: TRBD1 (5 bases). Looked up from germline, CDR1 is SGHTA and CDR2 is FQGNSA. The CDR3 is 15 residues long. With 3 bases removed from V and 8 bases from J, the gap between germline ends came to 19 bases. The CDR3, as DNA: TGTGCCAGCAGCTTTACCTTGGGAGGCTGGGGGGGCTACACCTTC. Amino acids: CASSFTLGGWGGYTF.

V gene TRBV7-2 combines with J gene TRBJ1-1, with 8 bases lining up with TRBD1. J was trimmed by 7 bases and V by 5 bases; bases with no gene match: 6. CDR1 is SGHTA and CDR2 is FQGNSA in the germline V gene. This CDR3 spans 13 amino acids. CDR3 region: CASSRDRLSEAFF. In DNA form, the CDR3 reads TGTGCCAGCAGCCGGGACAGGCTGAGTGAAGCTTTCTTT.

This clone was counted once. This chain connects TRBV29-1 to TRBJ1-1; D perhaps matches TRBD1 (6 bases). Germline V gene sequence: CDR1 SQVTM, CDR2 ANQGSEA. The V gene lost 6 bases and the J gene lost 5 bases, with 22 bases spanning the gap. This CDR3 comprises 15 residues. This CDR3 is CSVDLRGYVRTEAFF. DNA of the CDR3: TGCAGCGTCGACCTGAGGGGGTATGTGAGGACTGAAGCTTTCTTT.

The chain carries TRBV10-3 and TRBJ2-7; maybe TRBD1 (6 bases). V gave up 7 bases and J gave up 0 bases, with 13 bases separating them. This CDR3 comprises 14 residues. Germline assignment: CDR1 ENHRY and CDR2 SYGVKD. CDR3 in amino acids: CAINSGTNSYEQYF. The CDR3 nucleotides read TGTGCCATCAACTCCGGGACAAACTCCTACGAGCAGTACTTC.

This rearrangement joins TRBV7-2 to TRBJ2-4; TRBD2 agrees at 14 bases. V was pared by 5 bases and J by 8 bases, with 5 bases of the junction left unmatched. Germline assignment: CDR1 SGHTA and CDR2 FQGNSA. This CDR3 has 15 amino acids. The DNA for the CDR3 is TGTGCCAGCAGCCCCGGACTAGCGGGAGGATACATTCAGTACTTC. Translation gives CASSPGLAGGYIQYF.

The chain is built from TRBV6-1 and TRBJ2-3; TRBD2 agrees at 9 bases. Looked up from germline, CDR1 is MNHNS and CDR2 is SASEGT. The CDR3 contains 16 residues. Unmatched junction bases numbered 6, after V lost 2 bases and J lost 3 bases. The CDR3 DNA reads TGTGCCAGCAGTGAAAACCTAGCGGGGAGGACAGATACGCAGTATTTT. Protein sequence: CASSENLAGRTDTQYF.

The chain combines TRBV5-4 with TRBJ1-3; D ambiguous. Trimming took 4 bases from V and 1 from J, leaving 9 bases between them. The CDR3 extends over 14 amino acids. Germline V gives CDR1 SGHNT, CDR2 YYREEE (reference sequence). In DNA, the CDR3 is TGTGCCAGCAGCCCCCCCGGTTCTGGAAACACCATATATTTT. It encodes CASSPPGSGNTIYF.

The CDR3 loop is CASSLVLNEKLFF. CDR3 sequence (DNA): TGTGCCAGCAGTTTAGTCCTTAATGAAAAACTGTTTTTT. The chain joins TRBV12-3 or TRBV12-4 to TRBJ1-4, with D hard to call. V was trimmed by 1 base and J by 4 bases, leaving 4 bases between them. The CDR3 has 13 residues.

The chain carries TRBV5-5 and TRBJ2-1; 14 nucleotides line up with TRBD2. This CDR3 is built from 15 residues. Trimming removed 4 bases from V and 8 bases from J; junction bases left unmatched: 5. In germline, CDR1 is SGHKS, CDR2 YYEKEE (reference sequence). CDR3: CASSAGLAGGYEQFF. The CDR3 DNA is TGTGCCAGCAGCGCCGGACTAGCGGGAGGCTATGAGCAGTTCTTC.

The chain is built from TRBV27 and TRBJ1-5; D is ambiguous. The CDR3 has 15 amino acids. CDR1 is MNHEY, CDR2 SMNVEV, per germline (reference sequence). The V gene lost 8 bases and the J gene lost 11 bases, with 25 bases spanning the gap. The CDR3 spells CASRDQEGRTGTQHF. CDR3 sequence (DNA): TGTGCCAGCCGAGACCAAGAGGGCAGGACTGGGACCCAGCATTTT.

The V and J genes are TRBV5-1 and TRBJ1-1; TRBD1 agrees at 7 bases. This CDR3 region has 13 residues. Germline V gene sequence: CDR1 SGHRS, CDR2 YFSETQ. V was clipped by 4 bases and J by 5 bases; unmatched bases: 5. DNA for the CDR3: TGCGCCAGCAGCAGGGGGCTCGGGACTGAAGCTTTCTTT. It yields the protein CASSRGLGTEAFF. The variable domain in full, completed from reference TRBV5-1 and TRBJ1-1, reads KAGVTQTPRYLIKTRGQQVTLSCSPISGHRSVSWYQQTPGQGLQFLFEYFSETQRNKGNFPGRFSGRQFSNSRSEMNVSTLELGDSALYLCASSRGLGTEAFFGQGTRLTVV.

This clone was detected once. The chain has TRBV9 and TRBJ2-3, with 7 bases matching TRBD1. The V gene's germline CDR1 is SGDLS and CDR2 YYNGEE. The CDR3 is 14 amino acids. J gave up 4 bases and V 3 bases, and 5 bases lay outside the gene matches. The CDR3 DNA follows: TGTGCCAGCAGCGAAAGACAGGGTGCAGATACGCAGTATTTT. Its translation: CASSERQGADTQYF.

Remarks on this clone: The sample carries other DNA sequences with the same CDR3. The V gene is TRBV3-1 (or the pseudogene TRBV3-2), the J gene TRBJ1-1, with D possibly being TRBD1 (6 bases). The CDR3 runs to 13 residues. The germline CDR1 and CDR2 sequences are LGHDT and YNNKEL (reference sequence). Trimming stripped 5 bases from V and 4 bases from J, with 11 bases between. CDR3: CASSRRGGTEAFF. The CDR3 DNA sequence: TGTGCCAGCAGCAGACGAGGGGGCACTGAAGCTTTCTTT.

The DNA for the CDR3 is TGTGCCAGCAGCCCAGGACAGGGTTGGTCACCCCTCCACTTT. Translating gives CASSPGQGWSPLHF. The chain links TRBV27 to TRBJ1-6; 8 positions match TRBD1. The germline CDR1 and CDR2 sequences are MNHEY and SMNVEV (reference sequence). V gave up 6 bases and J gave up 10 bases; unmatched junction bases: 8. This CDR3 has 14 amino acids.

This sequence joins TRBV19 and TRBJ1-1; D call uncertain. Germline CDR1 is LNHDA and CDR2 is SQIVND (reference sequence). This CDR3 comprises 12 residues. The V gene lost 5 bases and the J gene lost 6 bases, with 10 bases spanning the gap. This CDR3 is CASSFDTPEAFF. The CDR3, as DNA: TGTGCCAGTAGTTTCGACACTCCTGAAGCTTTCTTT. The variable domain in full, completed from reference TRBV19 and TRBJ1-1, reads DGGITQSPKYLFRKEGQNVTLSCEQNLNHDAMYWYRQDPGQGLRLIYYSQIVNDFQKGDIAEGYSVSREKKESFPLTVTSAQKNPTAFYLCASSFDTPEAFFGQGTRLTVV.

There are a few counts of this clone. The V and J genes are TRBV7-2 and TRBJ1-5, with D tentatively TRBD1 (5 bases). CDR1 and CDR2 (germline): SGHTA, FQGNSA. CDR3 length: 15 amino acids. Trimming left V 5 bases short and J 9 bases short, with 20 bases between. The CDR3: CASSPRGGATAPQHF. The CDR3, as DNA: TGTGCCAGCAGCCCCCGGGGAGGGGCGACGGCGCCCCAGCATTTT.